The 3 T cell receptor beta chains in this list originate from one sample, sequenced in a study of regulatory T cells in long-lasting Graves disease. This sample's time point: newly diagnosed GD, antithyroid drugs for less than 3 months. PBMC-derived RNA was used for the TCR library. TCR beta libraries were built with iRepertoire HTBI primers and Arm-PCR of CDR3 regions. From the multiplex PCR reads, TCRdb called clonotypes with MiXCR, one entry per CDR3 protein. The repertoire consists of roughly 510,000 distinct CDR3 sequences, with 15% to 20% occurring once and the leading ten covering about 12%. These data were also reused for a study on T cells in Graves' hyperthyroidism and ophthalmopathy.

The sequencing used peripheral blood mononuclear cells (PBMCs), collected at new diagnosis, from a patient treated with antithyroid drugs. These receptors were collected from a man between 18 and 35 years old with Graves disease.

V usage is TRBV6-1 and J usage is TRBJ1-1; D is uncertain. This CDR3 spans 15 amino acids. Germline V gene sequence: CDR1 MNHNS, CDR2 SASEGT. Trimming removed 5 bases at V and 1 base at J, with 14 bases between. In DNA form, the CDR3 reads TGTGCCAGCAGTCAGACTGGAATGGGGAACACTGAAGCTTTCTTT. Its translation is CASSQTGMGNTEAFF.

The chain is built from TRBV2 and TRBJ2-2; D not resolved. Germline assignment: CDR1 SNHLY and CDR2 FYNNEI. Trimming shortened V by 7 bases and J by 6 bases, and 6 bases separated the two germline ends. The CDR3 sequence is 11 residues long. This chain's CDR3 is CASMIAGELFF. The CDR3 region has the DNA TGTGCCAGCATGATTGCCGGGGAGCTGTTTTTT.

This clonotype was counted many times. The rearrangement joins TRBV13 to TRBJ2-7; unclear D gene. The CDR3 length is 14 residues. CDR1 and CDR2 (germline): PRHDT, FYEKMQ (reference sequence). V was pared by 5 bases and J by 2 bases, with 13 bases between. For the CDR3, the DNA is TGTGCCAGCAGCGAAGCGACCCCACCCTACGAGCAGTACTTC. Translation: CASSEATPPYEQYF.